Presented here are 3 T cell receptor beta chains from one specimen sequenced in a study of spatial heterogeneity in lung cancer. The time point: sample taken at primary tumor resection. TCRdb re-derived calls from the 5' RACE reads in MiXCR, one entry per CDR3 protein. The table has over 50,000 distinct CDR3 sequences, under 7.5% seen once. Sequences were derived from PBMCs, sampled at surgery. These receptors were collected from a female donor with early-stage non-small cell lung cancer.

This clonotype was recorded at least ten times. This chain connects TRBV10-3 to TRBJ2-7, with TRBD1 matching 10 bases. The germline V gene has CDR1 ENHRY and CDR2 SYGVKD. Unmatched junction bases numbered 10, after V lost 2 bases and J lost 6 bases. CDR3 size: 16 residues. The CDR3 DNA reads as TGTGCCATCAGTGAGACCTCTTCCGGGACAGGGGTCGAGCAGTACTTC. Translated: CAISETSSGTGVEQYF.

This clonotype has only a few counts. This chain connects TRBV3-1 to TRBJ2-5; D is perhaps TRBD2 (6 bases). In germline, CDR1 is LGHDT, CDR2 YNNKEL (reference sequence). Trimming left V 3 bases short and J 3 bases short, with 11 bases between. The CDR3 is made up of 14 amino acids. Written as DNA, the CDR3 is TGTGCCAGCAGCCAGAGCCCGGGAGAAGAGACCCAGTACTTC. Encoded protein: CASSQSPGEETQYF.

This clonotype occurred a few times. The genes are TRBV27 and TRBJ2-1, with D perhaps matching TRBD1 (6 bases). The germline V gene has CDR1 MNHEY and CDR2 SMNVEV (reference sequence). Between the trimmed V and J ends, which lost 5 bases and 5 bases, there was a span of 31 bases. The CDR3 extends over 20 amino acids. The CDR3 protein is CASSPLRGLGSSSLDNEQFF. The CDR3 DNA reads as TGTGCCAGCAGTCCCCTCAGGGGCCTCGGATCTAGCTCTCTGGACAATGAGCAGTTCTTC.